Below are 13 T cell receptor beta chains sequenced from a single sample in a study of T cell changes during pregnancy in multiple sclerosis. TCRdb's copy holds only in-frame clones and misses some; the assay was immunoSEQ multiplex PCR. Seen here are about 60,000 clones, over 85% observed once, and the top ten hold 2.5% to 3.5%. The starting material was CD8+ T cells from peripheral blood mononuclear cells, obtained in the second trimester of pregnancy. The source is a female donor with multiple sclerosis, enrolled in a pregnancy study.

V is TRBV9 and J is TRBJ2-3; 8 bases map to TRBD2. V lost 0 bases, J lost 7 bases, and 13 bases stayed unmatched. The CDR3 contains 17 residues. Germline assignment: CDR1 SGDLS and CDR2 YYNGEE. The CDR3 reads CASSVASSGSRKNTQYF. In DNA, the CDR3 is TGTGCCAGCAGCGTAGCTTCGAGCGGGAGTCGAAAGAATACGCAGTATTTT. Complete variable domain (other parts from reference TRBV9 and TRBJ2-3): DSGVTQTPKHLITATGQRVTLRCSPRSGDLSVYWYQQSLDQGLQFLIQYYNGEERAKGNILERFSAQQFPDLHSELNLSSLELGDSALYFCASSVASSGSRKNTQYFGPGTRLTVL.

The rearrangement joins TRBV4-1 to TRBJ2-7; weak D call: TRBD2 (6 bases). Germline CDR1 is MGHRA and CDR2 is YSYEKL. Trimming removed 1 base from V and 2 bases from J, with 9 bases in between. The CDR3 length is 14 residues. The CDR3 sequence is CASSQVLAPYEQYF. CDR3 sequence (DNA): TGCGCCAGCAGCCAAGTACTAGCCCCCTACGAGCAGTACTTC.

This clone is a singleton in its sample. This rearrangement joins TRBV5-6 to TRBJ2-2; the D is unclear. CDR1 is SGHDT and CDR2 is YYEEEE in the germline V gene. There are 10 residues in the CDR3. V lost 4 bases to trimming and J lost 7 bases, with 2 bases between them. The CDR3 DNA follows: TGTGCCAGCAGCCTCGGGGAGCTGTTTTTT. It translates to CASSLGELFF. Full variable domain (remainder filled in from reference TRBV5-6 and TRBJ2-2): DAGVTQSPTHLIKTRGQQVTLRCSPKSGHDTVSWYQQALGQGPQFIFQYYEEEERQRGNFPDRFSGHQFPNYSSELNVNALLLGDSALYLCASSLGELFFGEGSRLTVL.

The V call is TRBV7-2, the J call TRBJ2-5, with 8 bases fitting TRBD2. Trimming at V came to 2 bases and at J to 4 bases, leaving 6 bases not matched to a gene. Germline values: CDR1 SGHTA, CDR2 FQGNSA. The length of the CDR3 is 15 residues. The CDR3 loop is CASSLSPGGAETQYF. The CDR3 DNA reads TGTGCCAGCAGCTTAAGTCCGGGGGGGGCAGAGACCCAGTACTTC.

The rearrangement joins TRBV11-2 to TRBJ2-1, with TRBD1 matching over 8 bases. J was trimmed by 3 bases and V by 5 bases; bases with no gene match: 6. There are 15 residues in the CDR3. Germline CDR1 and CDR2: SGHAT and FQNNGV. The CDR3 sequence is CASSGGTGIYNEQFF. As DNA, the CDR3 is TGTGCCAGCAGCGGCGGGACAGGAATCTACAATGAGCAGTTCTTC.

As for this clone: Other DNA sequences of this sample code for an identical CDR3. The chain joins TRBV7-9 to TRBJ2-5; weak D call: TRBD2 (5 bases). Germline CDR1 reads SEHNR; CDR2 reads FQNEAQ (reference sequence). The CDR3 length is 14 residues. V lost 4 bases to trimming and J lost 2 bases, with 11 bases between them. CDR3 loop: CASSSPGFQETQYF. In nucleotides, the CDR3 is TGTGCCAGCAGCTCCCCGGGATTTCAAGAGACCCAGTACTTC.

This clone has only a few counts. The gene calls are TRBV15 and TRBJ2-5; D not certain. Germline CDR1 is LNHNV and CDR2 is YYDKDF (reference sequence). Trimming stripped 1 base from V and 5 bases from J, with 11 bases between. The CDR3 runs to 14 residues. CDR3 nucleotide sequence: TGTGCCACCAGCAGAGTCGCAGGCCCGGAGACCCAGTACTTC. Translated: CATSRVAGPETQYF.

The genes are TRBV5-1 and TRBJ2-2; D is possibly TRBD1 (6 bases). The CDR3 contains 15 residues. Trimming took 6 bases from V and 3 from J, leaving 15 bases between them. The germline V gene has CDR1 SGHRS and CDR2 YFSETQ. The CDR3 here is CASMSLEGDTGELFF. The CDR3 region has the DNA TGCGCCAGCATGAGTTTAGAGGGGGACACCGGGGAGCTGTTTTTT.

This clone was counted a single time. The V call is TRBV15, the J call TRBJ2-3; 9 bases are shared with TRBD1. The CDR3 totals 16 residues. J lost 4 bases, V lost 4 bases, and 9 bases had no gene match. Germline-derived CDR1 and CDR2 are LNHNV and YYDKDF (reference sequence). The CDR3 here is CATSKSAGQGPDTQYF. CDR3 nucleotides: TGTGCCACCAGCAAATCTGCGGGACAGGGACCAGATACGCAGTATTTT.

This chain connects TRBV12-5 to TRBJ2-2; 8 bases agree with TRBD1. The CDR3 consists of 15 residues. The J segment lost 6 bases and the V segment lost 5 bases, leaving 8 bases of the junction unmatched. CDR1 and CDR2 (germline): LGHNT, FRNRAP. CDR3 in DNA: TGTGCTAGTGGTCTTAGGACAGGGAAAGCCGGGGAGCTGTTTTTT. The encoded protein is CASGLRTGKAGELFF.

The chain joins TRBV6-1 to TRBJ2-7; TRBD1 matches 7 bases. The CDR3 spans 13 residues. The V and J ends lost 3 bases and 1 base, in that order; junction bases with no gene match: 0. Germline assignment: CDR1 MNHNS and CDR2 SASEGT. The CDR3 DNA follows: TGTGCCAGCAGTGACAGGGGGTCCTACGAGCAGTACTTC. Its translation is CASSDRGSYEQYF.

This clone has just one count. The CDR3 protein is CASSFSGQPQHF. CDR3 DNA: TGTGCCAGCAGTTTTTCGGGGCAGCCCCAGCATTTT. V and J are TRBV27 and TRBJ1-5; D gene unclear. Germline V gene lookup returns CDR1 MNHEY and CDR2 SMNVEV (reference sequence). The CDR3 extends over 12 amino acids. V gave up 3 bases and J gave up 7 bases, with 7 bases separating them.

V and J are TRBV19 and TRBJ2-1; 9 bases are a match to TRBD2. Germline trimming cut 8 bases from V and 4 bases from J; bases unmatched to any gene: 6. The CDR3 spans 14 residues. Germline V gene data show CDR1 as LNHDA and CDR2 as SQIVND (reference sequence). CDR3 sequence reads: CASDGGRAYNEQFF. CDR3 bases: TGTGCCAGTGACGGCGGGAGGGCGTACAATGAGCAGTTCTTC.